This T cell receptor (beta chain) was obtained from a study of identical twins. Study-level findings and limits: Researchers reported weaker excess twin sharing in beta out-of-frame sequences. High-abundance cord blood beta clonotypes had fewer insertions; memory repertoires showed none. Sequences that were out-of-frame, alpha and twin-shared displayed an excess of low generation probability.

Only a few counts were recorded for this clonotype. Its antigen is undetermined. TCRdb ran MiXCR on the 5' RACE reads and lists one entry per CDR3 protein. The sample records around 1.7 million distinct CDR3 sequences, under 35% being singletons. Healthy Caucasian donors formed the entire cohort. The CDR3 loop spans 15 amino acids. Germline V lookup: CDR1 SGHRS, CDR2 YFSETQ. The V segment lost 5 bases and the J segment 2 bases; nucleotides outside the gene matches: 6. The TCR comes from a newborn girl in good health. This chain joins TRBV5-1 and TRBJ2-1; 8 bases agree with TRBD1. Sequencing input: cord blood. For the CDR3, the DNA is TGCGCCAGCAGATCCGGGACAGGTGCCTACAATGAGCAGTTCTTC. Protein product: CASRSGTGAYNEQFF. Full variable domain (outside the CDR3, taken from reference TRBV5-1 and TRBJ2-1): KAGVTQTPRYLIKTRGQQVTLSCSPISGHRSVSWYQQTPGQGLQFLFEYFSETQRNKGNFPGRFSGRQFSNSRSEMNVSTLELGDSALYLCASRSGTGAYNEQFFGPGTRLTVL.